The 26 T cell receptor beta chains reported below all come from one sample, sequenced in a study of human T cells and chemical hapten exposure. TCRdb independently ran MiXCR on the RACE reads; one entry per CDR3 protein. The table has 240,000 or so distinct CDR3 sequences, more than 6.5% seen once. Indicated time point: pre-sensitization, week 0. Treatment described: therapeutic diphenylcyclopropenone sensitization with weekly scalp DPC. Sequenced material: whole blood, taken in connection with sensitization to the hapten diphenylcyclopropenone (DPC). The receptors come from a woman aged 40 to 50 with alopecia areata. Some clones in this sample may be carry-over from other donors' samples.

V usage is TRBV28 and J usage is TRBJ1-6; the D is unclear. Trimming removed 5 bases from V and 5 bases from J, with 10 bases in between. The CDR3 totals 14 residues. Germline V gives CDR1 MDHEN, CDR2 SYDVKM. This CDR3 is CASSRTADNSPLHF. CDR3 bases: TGTGCCAGCAGTAGAACTGCGGATAATTCACCCCTCCACTTT.

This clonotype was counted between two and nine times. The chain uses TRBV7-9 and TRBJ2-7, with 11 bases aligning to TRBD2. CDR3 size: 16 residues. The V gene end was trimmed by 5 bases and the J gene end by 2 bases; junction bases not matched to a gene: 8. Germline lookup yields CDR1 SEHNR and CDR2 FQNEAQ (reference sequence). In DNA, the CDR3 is TGTGCCAGCAGCCCTCGACTAGCGGGGACCGCCTACGAGCAGTACTTC. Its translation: CASSPRLAGTAYEQYF.

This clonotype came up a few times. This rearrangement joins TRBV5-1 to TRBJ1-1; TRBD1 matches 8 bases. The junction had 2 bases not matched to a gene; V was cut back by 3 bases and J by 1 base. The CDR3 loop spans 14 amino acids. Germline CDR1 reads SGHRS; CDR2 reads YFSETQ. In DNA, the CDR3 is TGCGCCAGCAGCTCTGACAGGGGGAACACTGAAGCTTTCTTT. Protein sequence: CASSSDRGNTEAFF.

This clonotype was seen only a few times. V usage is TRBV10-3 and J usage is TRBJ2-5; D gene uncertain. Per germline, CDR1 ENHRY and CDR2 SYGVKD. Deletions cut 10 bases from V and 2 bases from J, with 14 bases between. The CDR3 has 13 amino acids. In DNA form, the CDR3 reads TGTGCCACCACAGAGGTTCCACAAGAGACCCAGTACTTC. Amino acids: CATTEVPQETQYF.

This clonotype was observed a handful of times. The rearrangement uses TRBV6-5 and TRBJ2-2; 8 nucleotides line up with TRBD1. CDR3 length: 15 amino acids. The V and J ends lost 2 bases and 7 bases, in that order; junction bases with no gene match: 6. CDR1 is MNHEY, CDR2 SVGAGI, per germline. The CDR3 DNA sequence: TGTGCCAGCAGTTACCCGGACAGGGTCTACGGGGAGCTGTTTTTT. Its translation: CASSYPDRVYGELFF.

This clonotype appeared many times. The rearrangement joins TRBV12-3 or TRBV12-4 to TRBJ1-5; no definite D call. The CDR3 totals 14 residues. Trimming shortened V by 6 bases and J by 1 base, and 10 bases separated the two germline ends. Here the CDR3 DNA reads TGTGCCAGCAGGCAACAGCAAAGCAATCAGCCCCAGCATTTT. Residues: CASRQQQSNQPQHF.

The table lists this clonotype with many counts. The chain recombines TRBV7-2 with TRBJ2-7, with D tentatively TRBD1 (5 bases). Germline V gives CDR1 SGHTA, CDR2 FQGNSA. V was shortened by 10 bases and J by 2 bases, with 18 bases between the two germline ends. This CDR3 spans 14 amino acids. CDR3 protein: CATNQGVTAYEQYF. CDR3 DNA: TGTGCCACCAATCAGGGTGTAACCGCCTACGAGCAGTACTTC.

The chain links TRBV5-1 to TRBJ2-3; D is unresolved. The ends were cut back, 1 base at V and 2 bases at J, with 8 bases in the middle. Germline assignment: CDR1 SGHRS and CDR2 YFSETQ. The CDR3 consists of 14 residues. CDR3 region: CASSLMTLTDTQYF. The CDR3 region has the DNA TGCGCCAGCAGCTTGATGACACTCACAGATACGCAGTATTTT.

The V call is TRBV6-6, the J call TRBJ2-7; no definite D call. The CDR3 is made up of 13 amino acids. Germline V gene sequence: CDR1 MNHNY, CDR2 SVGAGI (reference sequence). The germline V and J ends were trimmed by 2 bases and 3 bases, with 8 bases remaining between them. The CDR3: CASSYDQNYEQYF. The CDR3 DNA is TGTGCCAGCAGTTACGACCAGAACTACGAGCAGTACTTC.

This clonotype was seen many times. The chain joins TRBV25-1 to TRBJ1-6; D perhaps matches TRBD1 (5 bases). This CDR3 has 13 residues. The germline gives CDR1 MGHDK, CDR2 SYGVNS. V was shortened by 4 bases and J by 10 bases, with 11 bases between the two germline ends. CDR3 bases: TGTGCCAGCAGTGCCCAAGACAGCTCACCCCTCCACTTT. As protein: CASSAQDSSPLHF.

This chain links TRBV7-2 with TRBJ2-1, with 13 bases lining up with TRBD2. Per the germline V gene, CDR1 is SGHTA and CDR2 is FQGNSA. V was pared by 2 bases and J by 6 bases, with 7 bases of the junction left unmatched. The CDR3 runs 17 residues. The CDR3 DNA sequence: TGTGCCAGCAGCTTATACCAAACTAGCGGGAGGGCCAATGAGCAGTTCTTC. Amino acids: CASSLYQTSGRANEQFF.

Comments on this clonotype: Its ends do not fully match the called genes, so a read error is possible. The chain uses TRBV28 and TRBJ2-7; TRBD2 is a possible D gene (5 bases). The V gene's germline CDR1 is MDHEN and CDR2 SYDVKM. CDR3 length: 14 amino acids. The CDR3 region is CAGSFGGFYYEQYF. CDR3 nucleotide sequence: TGTGCCGGCAGTTTCGGCGGGTTCTACTACGAGCAGTACTTC.

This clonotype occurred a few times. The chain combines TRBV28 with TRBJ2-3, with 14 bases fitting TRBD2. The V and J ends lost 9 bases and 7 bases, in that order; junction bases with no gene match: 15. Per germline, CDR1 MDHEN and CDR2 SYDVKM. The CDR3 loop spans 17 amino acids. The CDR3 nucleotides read TGTGCCAGTAACCCGACTAGCGGGGGGGAGCCCGGAAATACGCAGTATTTT. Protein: CASNPTSGGEPGNTQYF. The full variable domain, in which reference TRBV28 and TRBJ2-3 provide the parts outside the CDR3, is DVKVTQSSRYLVKRTGEKVFLECVQDMDHENMFWYRQDPGLGLRLIYFSYDVKMKEKGDIPEGYSVSREKKERFSLILESASTNQTSMYLCASNPTSGGEPGNTQYFGPGTRLTVL.

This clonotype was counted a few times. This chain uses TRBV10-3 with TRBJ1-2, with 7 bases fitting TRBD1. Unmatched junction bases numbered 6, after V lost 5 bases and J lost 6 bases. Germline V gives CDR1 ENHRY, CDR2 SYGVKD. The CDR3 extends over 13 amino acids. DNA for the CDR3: TGTGCCATCAGTACAGGGGTCCAAGATGGCTACACCTTC. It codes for CAISTGVQDGYTF.

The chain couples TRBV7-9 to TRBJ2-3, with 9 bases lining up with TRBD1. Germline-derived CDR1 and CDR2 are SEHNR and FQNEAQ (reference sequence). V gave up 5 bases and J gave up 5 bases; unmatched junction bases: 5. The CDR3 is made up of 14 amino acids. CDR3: CASSNSTGGDTQYF. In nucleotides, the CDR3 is TGTGCCAGCAGCAATTCGACAGGGGGAGATACGCAGTATTTT.

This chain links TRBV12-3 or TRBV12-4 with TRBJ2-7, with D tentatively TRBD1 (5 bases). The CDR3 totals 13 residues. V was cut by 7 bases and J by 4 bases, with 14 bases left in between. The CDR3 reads CASTIDSWYEQYF. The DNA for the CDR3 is TGTGCCAGCACCATAGACAGCTGGTACGAGCAGTACTTC.

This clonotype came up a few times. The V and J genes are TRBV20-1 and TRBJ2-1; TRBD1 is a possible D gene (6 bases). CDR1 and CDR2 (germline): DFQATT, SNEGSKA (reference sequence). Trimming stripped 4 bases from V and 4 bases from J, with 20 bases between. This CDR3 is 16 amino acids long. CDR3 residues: CSATRAGQRNYNEQFF. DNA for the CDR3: TGCAGTGCTACCAGAGCAGGACAGCGGAATTACAATGAGCAGTTCTTC.

The chain's CDR3 is CASSEVEGWRSPLHF. The CDR3 DNA reads TGTGCCAGCAGTGAAGTTGAGGGCTGGCGATCACCCCTCCACTTT. V and J are TRBV6-1 and TRBJ1-6; D not resolved. This CDR3 has 15 amino acids. Deletions cut 1 base from V and 10 bases from J, with 14 bases between. From germline, CDR1 is MNHNS and CDR2 SASEGT.

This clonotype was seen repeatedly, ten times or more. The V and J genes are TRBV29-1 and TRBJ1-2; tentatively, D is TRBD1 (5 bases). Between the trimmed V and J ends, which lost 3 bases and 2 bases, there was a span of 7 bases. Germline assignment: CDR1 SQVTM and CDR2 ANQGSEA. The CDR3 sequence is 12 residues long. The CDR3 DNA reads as TGCAGCGTTGATTCAGGGAACTATGGCTACACCTTC. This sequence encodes CSVDSGNYGYTF.

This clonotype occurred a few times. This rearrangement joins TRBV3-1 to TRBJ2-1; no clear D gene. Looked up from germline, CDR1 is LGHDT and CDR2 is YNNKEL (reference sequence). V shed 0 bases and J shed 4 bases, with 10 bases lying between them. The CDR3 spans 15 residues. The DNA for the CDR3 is TGTGCCAGCAGCCAAGATTCCGGCCAGTACAATGAGCAGTTCTTC. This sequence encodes CASSQDSGQYNEQFF.

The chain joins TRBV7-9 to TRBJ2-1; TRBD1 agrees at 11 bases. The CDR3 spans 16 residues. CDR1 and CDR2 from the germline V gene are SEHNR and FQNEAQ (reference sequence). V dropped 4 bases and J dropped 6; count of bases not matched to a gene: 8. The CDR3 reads CASSSRTGGMGNEQFF. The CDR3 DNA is TGTGCCAGCAGCTCCCGGACAGGGGGCATGGGCAATGAGCAGTTCTTC.

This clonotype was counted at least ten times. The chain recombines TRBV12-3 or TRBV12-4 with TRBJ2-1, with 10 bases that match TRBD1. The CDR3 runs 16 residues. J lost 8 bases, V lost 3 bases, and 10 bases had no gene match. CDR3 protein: CASSFGRDRGDDEQFF. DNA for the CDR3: TGTGCCAGCAGTTTCGGTCGGGACAGGGGTGACGATGAGCAGTTCTTC.

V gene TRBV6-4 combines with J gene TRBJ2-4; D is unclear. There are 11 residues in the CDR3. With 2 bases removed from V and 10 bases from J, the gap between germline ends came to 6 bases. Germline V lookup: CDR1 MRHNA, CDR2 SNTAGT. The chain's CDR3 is CASSDMRIQYF. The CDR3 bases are TGTGCCAGCAGTGACATGAGGATTCAGTACTTC.

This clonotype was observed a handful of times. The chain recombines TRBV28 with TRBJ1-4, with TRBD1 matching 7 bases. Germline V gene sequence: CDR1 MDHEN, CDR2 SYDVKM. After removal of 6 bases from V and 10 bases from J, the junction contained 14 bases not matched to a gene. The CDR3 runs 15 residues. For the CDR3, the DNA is TGTGCCAGCAGCCGCGACAGGGAAGGACGGGGAAAACTGTTTTTT. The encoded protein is CASSRDREGRGKLFF.

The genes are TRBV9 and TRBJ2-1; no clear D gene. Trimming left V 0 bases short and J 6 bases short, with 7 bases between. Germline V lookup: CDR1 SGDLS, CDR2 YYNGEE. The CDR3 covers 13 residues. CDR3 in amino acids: CASSVDAVNEQFF. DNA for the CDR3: TGTGCCAGCAGCGTAGACGCAGTCAATGAGCAGTTCTTC. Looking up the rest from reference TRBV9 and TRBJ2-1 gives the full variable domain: DSGVTQTPKHLITATGQRVTLRCSPRSGDLSVYWYQQSLDQGLQFLIQYYNGEERAKGNILERFSAQQFPDLHSELNLSSLELGDSALYFCASSVDAVNEQFFGPGTRLTVL.

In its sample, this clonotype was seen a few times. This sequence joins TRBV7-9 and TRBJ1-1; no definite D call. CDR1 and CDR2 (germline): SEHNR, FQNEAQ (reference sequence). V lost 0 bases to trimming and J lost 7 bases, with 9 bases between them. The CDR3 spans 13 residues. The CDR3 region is CASSLAGGSEAFF. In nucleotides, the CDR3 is TGTGCCAGCAGCTTAGCCGGCGGCAGTGAAGCTTTCTTT.